These T cell receptor beta chains were read from a single sample in a study of blood T cell repertoires in COVID-19. Data came from immunoSEQ multiplex PCR; TCRdb stores just in-frame clones and leaves some out. The sample carries 35,000 to 55,000 clones, over 70% recorded once. The material sequenced was peripheral blood. These receptor sequences come from a human donor in a cohort sampled during active COVID-19. The CDR3 runs from the conserved cysteine through the conserved F or W. D genes are given only for firm matches. Size is stated for part of the rows, as once, few or many counts, or as a class when the clone is expanded.

clone size	D gene	V gene	J gene	CDR3 DNA	CDR3 protein
.	.	TRBV6-5	TRBJ1-5	TGTGCCAGCAGTTACTCTCGGGGGGACAATCAGCCCCAGCATTTT	CASSYSRGDNQPQHF
.	.	TRBV27	TRBJ2-2	TGTGCCAGCAGTTTAAGGGTAGGGACTGGGGAGCTGTTTTTT	CASSLRVGTGELFF
.	TRBD1	TRBV7-2	TRBJ2-1	TGTGCCAGCAGTCTACAGGGGGGTGGCTCCTACAATGAGCAGTTCTTC	CASSLQGGGSYNEQFF
.	.	TRBV15	TRBJ2-1	TGTGCCACCAGCAGAGATTTTTACGGTCGAAAGGGAGAGAACAATGAGCAGTTCTTC	CATSRDFYGRKGENNEQFF
.	TRBD2	TRBV7-7	TRBJ2-7	TGTGCTAGCAGCTCTCCCGGGACTAGCGGGAAAATGAAACCCTCCTACGAGCAGTACTTC	CASSSPGTSGKMKPSYEQYF
once	TRBD2	TRBV6-6	TRBJ2-7	TGTGCCAGCAGTCCCCAGGGACTAGCGGGAGGGCCGAGGGAGCAGTACTTC	CASSPQGLAGGPREQYF
.	TRBD1	TRBV4-3	TRBJ1-2	TGCGCCAGCAGTAGACAGGGGTTGTATGGCTACACCTTC	CASSRQGLYGYTF
.	.	TRBV19	TRBJ2-7	TGTGCCAGTAGCAGACAGCACTCCTACGAGCAGTACTTC	CASSRQHSYEQYF
.	.	TRBV11-2	TRBJ1-2	TGTGCCAGCAGCTCCCCCAGGGCAGGGGTTTTAGGCTACACCTTC	CASSSPRAGVLGYTF
.	.	TRBV6-2/TRBV6-3	TRBJ1-2	TGTGCCAGCAGCCCCCCCCTACCACAGGGCCTCTTGGGCTACACCTTC	CASSPPLPQGLLGYTF
.	.	TRBV7-8	TRBJ2-7	TGTGCCAGCAGCTTAGTAGGGCGCGGGGCCCAAAACGAGCAGTACTTC	CASSLVGRGAQNEQYF
.	.	TRBV9	TRBJ2-3	TGTGCCAGCAGCGGGGGGGGCTTTAGCACAGATACGCAGTATTTT	CASSGGGFSTDTQYF
.	TRBD2	TRBV13	TRBJ2-5	TGTGCCAGCAGCTTACAGCGGGAGGGCTACCAAGAGACCCAGTACTTC	CASSLQREGYQETQYF
few	TRBD1	TRBV6-6	TRBJ1-6	TGTGCCAGCAGTTATTCGACAGGGACTAATTCACCCCTCCACTTT	CASSYSTGTNSPLHF
.	TRBD1	TRBV5-4	TRBJ2-7	TGTGCCAGCAGCTTGGCAGTGACAGGGGTTTTATCCTACGAGCAGTACTTC	CASSLAVTGVLSYEQYF
.	TRBD1	TRBV5-4	TRBJ2-5	TGTGCCAGCAGCATCACGACAGGGATGGAGACCCAGTACTTC	CASSITTGMETQYF
.	.	TRBV20-1	TRBJ1-6	TGCAGTGCTAGTCAAACAAATTCACCCCTCCACTTT	CSASQTNSPLHF
.	.	TRBV27	TRBJ2-3	TGTGCCAGCAGCCTACGGTTGCGGGAAATCACAGATACGCAGTATTTT	CASSLRLREITDTQYF
.	TRBD2	TRBV28	TRBJ2-7	TGTGCCAGCAGTTTCATGGCGGGAGTTTACGAGCAGTACTTC	CASSFMAGVYEQYF
.	TRBD1	TRBV19	TRBJ1-2	TGTGCCAGTAGGACTACGGGACAGCCCTATGGCTACACCTTC	CASRTTGQPYGYTF
.	TRBD1	TRBV28	TRBJ2-7	TGTGCCAGCAGTCTTACGCTCTCCCCCGGGACAGGAGGCGACGAGCAGTACTTC	CASSLTLSPGTGGDEQYF
.	TRBD1	TRBV3-1/TRBV3-2	TRBJ2-1	TGTGCCAGCAGCCAAGACCGGGACAGCAAGCAGTTCTTC	CASSQDRDSKQFF
once	TRBD1	TRBV27	TRBJ1-6	TGTGCCAGCAGCCTCCGGACAGGGGGTAATTCACCCCTCCACTTT	CASSLRTGGNSPLHF
.	TRBD1	TRBV24-1	TRBJ1-3	TGTGCCACCAGTGCCTCCGGGACAGTCGACACCATATATTTT	CATSASGTVDTIYF
.	TRBD1	TRBV7-9	TRBJ1-4	TGTGCCAGCAGCTTAGGACAGGGGGCTCGTGAAAAACTGTTTTTT	CASSLGQGAREKLFF
.	TRBD2	TRBV6-6	TRBJ2-1	TGTGCCAGCTACCCGGGACTAGCGGGCCACGAGCAGTTCTTC	CASYPGLAGHEQFF
once	.	TRBV12-3/TRBV12-4	TRBJ2-7	TGTGCCAGCAGTTTAGACAGGGTGGACGAGCAGTACTTC	CASSLDRVDEQYF
.	.	TRBV28	TRBJ2-2	TGTGCCAGCAGCCGAGACAGGGTTGGACTACCCAATTCCGGGGAGCTGTTTTTT	CASSRDRVGLPNSGELFF
.	.	TRBV2	TRBJ2-1	TGTGCCAGCAGGGAGGGGCGCGGCAGTGAGCAGTTCTTC	CASREGRGSEQFF
.	TRBD2	TRBV7-2	TRBJ2-1	TGTGCCAGCAGCCCCCGGGTGGGGGGGAACAATGAGCAGTTCTTC	CASSPRVGGNNEQFF
.	.	TRBV13	TRBJ2-2	TGTGCCAGCAGCTCCGGGAGTCTGGCCACCGGGGAGCTGTTTTTT	CASSSGSLATGELFF
.	TRBD2	TRBV27	TRBJ2-7	TGTGCCAGCACCTTCCGGTCAGCGGGAGCATACGAGCAGTACTTC	CASTFRSAGAYEQYF
.	.	TRBV6-5	TRBJ1-1	TGTGCCAGCAGACCTCAGACAACACTGAAAGCTTTCTTT	CASRPQTTLKAFF
.	TRBD2	TRBV3-1/TRBV3-2	TRBJ2-1	TGTGCCAGCAGCCAAGGGCAACTAGCGGGAGATCATTCCCCCTCCTACAATGAGCAGTTCTTC	CASSQGQLAGDHSPSYNEQFF
once	.	TRBV9	TRBJ2-7	TGTGCCAGCAGGTTAGAGGGGGGGCGCGAGCAGTACTTC	CASRLEGGREQYF
.	.	TRBV29-1	TRBJ2-1	TGCAGCGTTGAAAGAGGCCAGGGAGGCTACAATGAGCAGTTCTTC	CSVERGQGGYNEQFF
once	.	TRBV29-1	TRBJ2-1	TGCAGCGTTGTAAGGGACCGGGACTCACGCTTCTTC	CSVVRDRDSRFF
.	TRBD2	TRBV6-2/TRBV6-3	TRBJ2-7	TGTGCCAGCAGTTACGCGGGAGGGCCTTTCTACGAGCAGTACTTC	CASSYAGGPFYEQYF
.	TRBD1	TRBV7-8	TRBJ2-2	TGTGCCAGCAGCAGACCCAAAACCGGGACAGGCCGGAGCGGGGAGCTGTTTTTT	CASSRPKTGTGRSGELFF
.	.	TRBV19	TRBJ2-1	TGTGCCAGCCACATAAAGGGGTGTGAGCAGTTCTTC	CASHIKGCEQFF
.	.	TRBV3-1/TRBV3-2	TRBJ2-7	TGTGCCAGCAGCCAACCTAACAGCGGATCGCAGTACTTC	CASSQPNSGSQYF
.	TRBD2	TRBV2	TRBJ2-1	TGTGCCACCAGAGCGGGAGTCCCCTACAATGAGCAGTTCTTC	CATRAGVPYNEQFF
.	.	TRBV11-2	TRBJ1-4	TGTGCCAGCAGCTCGGGACTGACTGCGGGGCCAACTAATGAAAAACTGTTTTTT	CASSSGLTAGPTNEKLFF
.	TRBD2	TRBV29-1	TRBJ2-7	TGCAGCGTTGCCCTTAGTAGCGGGATGGTCGAGCAGTACTTC	CSVALSSGMVEQYF
.	.	TRBV6-5	TRBJ2-1	TGTGCCAGCAGGGAGGGGAGGTACAATGAGCAGTTCTTC	CASREGRYNEQFF
once	.	TRBV19	TRBJ2-5	TGTGCCAGTAGGCCCTTTGGTCGGAGTATCCAAGAGACCCAGTACTTC	CASRPFGRSIQETQYF
.	.	TRBV7-2	TRBJ2-1	TGTGCCAGCAGCCAAGAGACTATTGGCAATGAGCAGTTCTTC	CASSQETIGNEQFF